The rows below give T cell receptor beta chains drawn from one sample of a study of T cell responses to AZD1222 COVID-19 vaccine. The repertoire was sequenced with immunoSEQ multiplex PCR; TCRdb's copy has only in-frame clones and lacks some. Of approximately 74,000 clones listed, 86% are singletons. This specimen was peripheral blood, taken on day 0 of AZD1222 vaccination. Receptors were obtained from an adult in good health. CDR3s include the opening cysteine and the closing phenylalanine or tryptophan. The order of the fields is clone size, V gene, J gene, D gene, CDR3 DNA, CDR3 protein. A D gene is named only where the DNA matches it firmly. Clone size appears in some rows only: once, few, many, or a class for an expanded clone.

abundance: .
v_gene: TRBV5-1
j_gene: TRBJ1-2
d_gene: TRBD1
CDR3nt: TGCGCCAGCAGCGGAACAGGGGGCGCTGACTATGGCTACACCTTC
CDR3aa: CASSGTGGADYGYTF

abundance: .
v_gene: TRBV28
j_gene: TRBJ2-7
d_gene: .
CDR3nt: TGTGCCAGCAGTCCACCCCCCGGAGGGATCCAGGCCTACGAGCAGTACTTC
CDR3aa: CASSPPPGGIQAYEQYF

abundance: .
v_gene: TRBV7-9
j_gene: TRBJ1-3
d_gene: .
CDR3nt: TGTGCCAGCAGCTTACTTTATGGAAACACCATATATTTT
CDR3aa: CASSLLYGNTIYF

abundance: .
v_gene: TRBV2
j_gene: TRBJ1-3
d_gene: .
CDR3nt: TGTGCCAGCAGTGAACGGGGAAACACCATATATTTT
CDR3aa: CASSERGNTIYF

abundance: .
v_gene: TRBV2
j_gene: TRBJ2-7
d_gene: .
CDR3nt: TGTGCCAGCGGCAGAGGGGCGTCCTACGAGCAGTACTTC
CDR3aa: CASGRGASYEQYF

abundance: .
v_gene: TRBV19
j_gene: TRBJ2-4
d_gene: .
CDR3nt: TGTGCCAGTAGTATGAGGGCAAGGGCGGACATTCAGTACTTC
CDR3aa: CASSMRARADIQYF

abundance: .
v_gene: TRBV7-2
j_gene: TRBJ1-1
d_gene: .
CDR3nt: TGTGCCAGCAGCTTAGCGCTGGGGACTGAAGCTTTCTTT
CDR3aa: CASSLALGTEAFF

abundance: .
v_gene: TRBV7-2
j_gene: TRBJ2-1
d_gene: TRBD2
CDR3nt: TGTGCCAGCAGCGTGGGACTAGTCAATGAGCAGTTCTTC
CDR3aa: CASSVGLVNEQFF

abundance: .
v_gene: TRBV30
j_gene: TRBJ1-1
d_gene: TRBD1
CDR3nt: TGTGCCTGGGGGAGGGACAGCGTGACCGCTTTCTTT
CDR3aa: CAWGRDSVTAFF

abundance: .
v_gene: TRBV28
j_gene: TRBJ2-1
d_gene: TRBD2
CDR3nt: TGTGCCAGCAGTTCCCCTAGACTGGGCGGGGGGGTCTACAATGAGCAGTTCTTC
CDR3aa: CASSSPRLGGGVYNEQFF

abundance: .
v_gene: TRBV9
j_gene: TRBJ2-7
d_gene: .
CDR3nt: TGTGCCAGCAGCGTAGCCTCCGGGATGAGCAGCTCCTACGAGCAGTACTTC
CDR3aa: CASSVASGMSSSYEQYF

abundance: .
v_gene: TRBV6-5
j_gene: TRBJ2-2
d_gene: .
CDR3nt: TGTGCCACCCAATTCTCGAACACCGGGGAGCTGTTTTTT
CDR3aa: CATQFSNTGELFF

abundance: .
v_gene: TRBV6-5
j_gene: TRBJ1-1
d_gene: .
CDR3nt: TGTGCCAGCAGTCTCTCACCGGGGACTGAAGCTTTCTTT
CDR3aa: CASSLSPGTEAFF

abundance: .
v_gene: TRBV2
j_gene: TRBJ2-1
d_gene: .
CDR3nt: TGTGCCAGCAGTGAAGCGTACCTTTCCGGTGAGCAGTTCTTC
CDR3aa: CASSEAYLSGEQFF

abundance: .
v_gene: TRBV10-1
j_gene: TRBJ2-5
d_gene: .
CDR3nt: TGCGCCAGCAGTGAGCCCGGGATCGAGACCCAGTACTTC
CDR3aa: CASSEPGIETQYF

abundance: .
v_gene: TRBV9
j_gene: TRBJ2-3
d_gene: .
CDR3nt: TGTGCCAGCAGCGAGATGGGGTCGAGCACAGATACGCAGTATTTT
CDR3aa: CASSEMGSSTDTQYF

abundance: .
v_gene: TRBV3-1/TRBV3-2
j_gene: TRBJ2-1
d_gene: TRBD2
CDR3nt: TGTGCCAGCAGCCACCCCGGGACTAGCAGCTACAATGAGCAGTTCTTC
CDR3aa: CASSHPGTSSYNEQFF

abundance: .
v_gene: TRBV28
j_gene: TRBJ1-1
d_gene: .
CDR3nt: TGTGCCAGCATCTCAACCGGGGAAGAAGCTTTCTTT
CDR3aa: CASISTGEEAFF

abundance: .
v_gene: TRBV28
j_gene: TRBJ1-1
d_gene: TRBD1
CDR3nt: TGTGCCAGCAGTCTAAGACAGGGGGCAGGCAGGAACACTGAAGCTTTCTTT
CDR3aa: CASSLRQGAGRNTEAFF

abundance: .
v_gene: TRBV6-2/TRBV6-3
j_gene: TRBJ1-2
d_gene: .
CDR3nt: TGTGCCAGCAGCAACGCGGGGGTTTCGGGAGGCTACACCTTC
CDR3aa: CASSNAGVSGGYTF

abundance: .
v_gene: TRBV19
j_gene: TRBJ1-5
d_gene: TRBD1
CDR3nt: TGTGCCAGTAACCCGGGACAGGCTTTCCAGCCCCAGCATTTT
CDR3aa: CASNPGQAFQPQHF

abundance: .
v_gene: TRBV18
j_gene: TRBJ1-2
d_gene: .
CDR3nt: TGTGCCAGCTCTCCGGATGTCTATGGCTACACCTTC
CDR3aa: CASSPDVYGYTF

abundance: .
v_gene: TRBV9
j_gene: TRBJ1-6
d_gene: .
CDR3nt: TGTGCCAGCAGCGCGGGGTCCATTAGCTCCTATAATTCACCCCTCCACTTT
CDR3aa: CASSAGSISSYNSPLHF

abundance: .
v_gene: TRBV28
j_gene: TRBJ1-6
d_gene: .
CDR3nt: TGTGCCAGCAGTTTATGGGTGGAGCTGGGTTCACCCCTCCACTTT
CDR3aa: CASSLWVELGSPLHF

abundance: .
v_gene: TRBV2
j_gene: TRBJ1-1
d_gene: .
CDR3nt: TGTGCCAGCAGTGAAGCCGGGGGCTGGAACACTGAAGCTTTCTTT
CDR3aa: CASSEAGGWNTEAFF

abundance: .
v_gene: TRBV19
j_gene: TRBJ2-5
d_gene: .
CDR3nt: TGTGCCAGTAGGGGGAGACAGGTGGCACAAGAGACCCAGTACTTC
CDR3aa: CASRGRQVAQETQYF

abundance: .
v_gene: TRBV7-3
j_gene: TRBJ1-1
d_gene: .
CDR3nt: TGTGCCAGCAAGAGCGGAATACAGACTGAAGCTTTCTTT
CDR3aa: CASKSGIQTEAFF

abundance: .
v_gene: TRBV4-2
j_gene: TRBJ2-2
d_gene: .
CDR3nt: TGTGCCAGCAGCCAAGGGACTGCGAACACCGGGGAGCTGTTTTTT
CDR3aa: CASSQGTANTGELFF

abundance: .
v_gene: TRBV12-5
j_gene: TRBJ2-7
d_gene: .
CDR3nt: TGTGCTAGTGGTTTGGACAGTAACTCCTACGAGCAGTACTTC
CDR3aa: CASGLDSNSYEQYF

abundance: .
v_gene: TRBV30
j_gene: TRBJ2-7
d_gene: TRBD2
CDR3nt: TGTGCCTGGAGTAATCTAGCGGGAGGAGACTACGAGCAGTACTTC
CDR3aa: CAWSNLAGGDYEQYF

abundance: .
v_gene: TRBV9
j_gene: TRBJ2-1
d_gene: TRBD2
CDR3nt: TGTGCCAGCAGCCCCCGGAGCGGGGACTCCTACAATGAGCAGTTCTTC
CDR3aa: CASSPRSGDSYNEQFF

abundance: .
v_gene: TRBV6-6
j_gene: TRBJ2-7
d_gene: .
CDR3nt: TGTGCCAGCAGCTCAAATGTGGACGAGCAGTACTTC
CDR3aa: CASSSNVDEQYF

abundance: .
v_gene: TRBV10-3
j_gene: TRBJ1-1
d_gene: TRBD1
CDR3nt: TGTGCCATCAGTGGGTCTACCGGGACAGGGTTAACTGAAGCTTTCTTT
CDR3aa: CAISGSTGTGLTEAFF

abundance: .
v_gene: TRBV28
j_gene: TRBJ1-1
d_gene: .
CDR3nt: TGTGCCAGCAGCGTCGTGAACACTGAAGCTTTCTTT
CDR3aa: CASSVVNTEAFF

abundance: .
v_gene: TRBV27
j_gene: TRBJ1-2
d_gene: TRBD1
CDR3nt: TGTGCCAGCAGTTTGGGGGACAGGGGGTATGGCTACACCTTC
CDR3aa: CASSLGDRGYGYTF

abundance: .
v_gene: TRBV4-1
j_gene: TRBJ1-5
d_gene: .
CDR3nt: TGCGCCAGCAGCCAAGATCGGGCAGGGAATCAGCCCCAGCATTTT
CDR3aa: CASSQDRAGNQPQHF

abundance: .
v_gene: TRBV2
j_gene: TRBJ1-3
d_gene: TRBD1
CDR3nt: TGTGCCAGCAGTGAGGACAGGGGTCCTGGAAACACCATATATTTT
CDR3aa: CASSEDRGPGNTIYF

abundance: once
v_gene: TRBV28
j_gene: TRBJ2-7
d_gene: .
CDR3nt: TGTGCCAGCAGTTTAGGGTCAGATTACGAGCAGTACTTC
CDR3aa: CASSLGSDYEQYF

abundance: .
v_gene: TRBV19
j_gene: TRBJ2-6
d_gene: .
CDR3nt: TGTGCCAGTAGTCCCTGGGGTGGTGGGACTGGGGCCAACGTCCTGACTTTC
CDR3aa: CASSPWGGGTGANVLTF

abundance: .
v_gene: TRBV7-9
j_gene: TRBJ1-2
d_gene: .
CDR3nt: TGTGCCAGCAGCTTAGCGTCTGACGGGCCTTCGGGCTACACCTTC
CDR3aa: CASSLASDGPSGYTF

abundance: .
v_gene: TRBV10-3
j_gene: TRBJ1-2
d_gene: TRBD1
CDR3nt: TGTGCCATCAGTGAAGACAGGGGCTATGGCTACACCTTC
CDR3aa: CAISEDRGYGYTF

abundance: .
v_gene: TRBV4-2
j_gene: TRBJ2-7
d_gene: TRBD2
CDR3nt: TGTGCCAGCAGCCAATTCACGATCCTAAGCGGGAGCTCCCCCTACGAGCAGTACTTC
CDR3aa: CASSQFTILSGSSPYEQYF

abundance: few
v_gene: TRBV20-1
j_gene: TRBJ1-2
d_gene: .
CDR3nt: TGCAGTGCTTTTGTTTCCAGAGGCTACACCTTC
CDR3aa: CSAFVSRGYTF

abundance: .
v_gene: TRBV19
j_gene: TRBJ1-1
d_gene: .
CDR3nt: TGTGCCAGTAGTATTGTCGACAGAGAGAACACTGAAGCTTTCTTT
CDR3aa: CASSIVDRENTEAFF

abundance: .
v_gene: TRBV28
j_gene: TRBJ1-2
d_gene: .
CDR3nt: TGTGCCGGATCAGATAACTATGGCTACACCTTC
CDR3aa: CAGSDNYGYTF